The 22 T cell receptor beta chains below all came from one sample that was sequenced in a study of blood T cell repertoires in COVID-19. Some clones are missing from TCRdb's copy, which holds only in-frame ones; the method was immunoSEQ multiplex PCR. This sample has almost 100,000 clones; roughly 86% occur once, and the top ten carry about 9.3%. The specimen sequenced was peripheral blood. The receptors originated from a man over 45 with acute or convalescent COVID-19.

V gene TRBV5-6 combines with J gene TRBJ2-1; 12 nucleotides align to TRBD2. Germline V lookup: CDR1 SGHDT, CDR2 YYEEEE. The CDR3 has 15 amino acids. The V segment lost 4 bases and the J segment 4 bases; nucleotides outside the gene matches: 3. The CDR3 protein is CASSRTSGTYNEQFF. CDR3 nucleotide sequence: TGTGCCAGCAGCCGGACTAGCGGGACTTACAATGAGCAGTTCTTC.

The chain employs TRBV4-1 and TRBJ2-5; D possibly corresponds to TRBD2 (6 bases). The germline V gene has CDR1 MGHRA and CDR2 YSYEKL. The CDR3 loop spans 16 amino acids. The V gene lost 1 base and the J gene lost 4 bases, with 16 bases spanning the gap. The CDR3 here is CASSQVAVSLGETQYF. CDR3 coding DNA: TGCGCCAGCAGCCAAGTAGCGGTGAGCCTAGGAGAGACCCAGTACTTC.

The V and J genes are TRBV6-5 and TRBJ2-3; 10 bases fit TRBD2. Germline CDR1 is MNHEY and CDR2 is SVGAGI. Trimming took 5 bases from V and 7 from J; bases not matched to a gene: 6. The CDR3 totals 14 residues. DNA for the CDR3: TGTGCCAGCAGTCCTTTAGCGGGAGGCTATACGCAGTATTTT. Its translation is CASSPLAGGYTQYF.

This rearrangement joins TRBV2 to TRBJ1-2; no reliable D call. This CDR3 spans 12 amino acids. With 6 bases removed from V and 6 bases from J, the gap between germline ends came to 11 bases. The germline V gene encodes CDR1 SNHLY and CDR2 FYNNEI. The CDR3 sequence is CASSQVLNGYTF. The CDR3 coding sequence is TGTGCCAGCAGCCAGGTTTTGAATGGCTACACCTTC.

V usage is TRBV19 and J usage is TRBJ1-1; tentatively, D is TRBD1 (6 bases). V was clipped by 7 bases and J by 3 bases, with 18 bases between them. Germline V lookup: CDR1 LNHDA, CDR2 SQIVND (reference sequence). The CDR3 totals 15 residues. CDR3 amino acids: CASTGRGGRYTEAFF. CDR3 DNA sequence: TGTGCCAGTACGGGCAGGGGAGGGAGGTACACTGAAGCTTTCTTT.

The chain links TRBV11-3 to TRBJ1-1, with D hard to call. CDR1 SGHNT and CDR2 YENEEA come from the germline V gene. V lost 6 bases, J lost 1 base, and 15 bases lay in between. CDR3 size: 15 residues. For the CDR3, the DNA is TGTGCCAGCAGTTTCTCATCCGGGAGGAACACTGAAGCTTTCTTT. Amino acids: CASSFSSGRNTEAFF.

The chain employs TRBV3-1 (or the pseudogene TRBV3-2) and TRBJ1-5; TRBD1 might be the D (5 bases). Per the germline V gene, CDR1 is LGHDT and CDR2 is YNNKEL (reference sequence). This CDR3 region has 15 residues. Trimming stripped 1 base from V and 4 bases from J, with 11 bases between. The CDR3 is CASSQAGQGNQPQHF. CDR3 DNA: TGTGCCAGCAGCCAAGCAGGGCAGGGAAATCAGCCCCAGCATTTT.

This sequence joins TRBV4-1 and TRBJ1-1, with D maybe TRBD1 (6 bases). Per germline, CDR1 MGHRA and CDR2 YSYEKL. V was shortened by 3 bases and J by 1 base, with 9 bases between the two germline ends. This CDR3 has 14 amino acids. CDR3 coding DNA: TGCGCCAGCAGCCAGGCAGGGGCGAACACTGAAGCTTTCTTT. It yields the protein CASSQAGANTEAFF.

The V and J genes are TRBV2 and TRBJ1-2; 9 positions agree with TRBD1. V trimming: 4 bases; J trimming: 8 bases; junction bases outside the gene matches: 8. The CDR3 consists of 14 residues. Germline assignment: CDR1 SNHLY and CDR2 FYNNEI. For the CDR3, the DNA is TGTGCCAGCAGTGGAACAGGGGGCTCGTGGGGCTACACCTTC. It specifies CASSGTGGSWGYTF. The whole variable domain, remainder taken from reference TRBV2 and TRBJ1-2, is EPEVTQTPSHQVTQMGQEVILRCVPISNHLYFYWYRQILGQKVEFLVSFYNNEISEKSEIFDDQFSVERPDGSNFTLKIRSTKLEDSAMYFCASSGTGGSWGYTFGSGTRLTVV.

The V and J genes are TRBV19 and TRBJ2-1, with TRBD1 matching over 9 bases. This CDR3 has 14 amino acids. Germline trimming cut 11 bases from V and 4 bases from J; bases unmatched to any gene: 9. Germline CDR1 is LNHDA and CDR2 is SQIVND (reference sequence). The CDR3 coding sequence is TGTGCCGCGGGAGTGACAGGGGGATACAATGAGCAGTTCTTC. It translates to CAAGVTGGYNEQFF.

This chain's CDR3 is CASSPFDSRWASIAEAFF. For the CDR3, the DNA is TGTGCCAGCTCACCATTCGACAGCCGATGGGCAAGCATCGCTGAAGCTTTCTTT. This rearrangement joins TRBV18 to TRBJ1-1, with D possibly being TRBD1 (5 bases). Germline V gene data show CDR1 as KGHSH and CDR2 as LQKENI. Trimming pared 2 bases from V and 6 bases from J, leaving 25 bases between. The CDR3 loop spans 18 amino acids. Filled out from reference TRBV18 and TRBJ1-1, the complete variable domain reads NAGVMQNPRHLVRRRGQEARLRCSPMKGHSHVYWYRQLPEEGLKFMVYLQKENIIDESGMPKERFSAEFPKEGPSILRIQQVVRGDSAAYFCASSPFDSRWASIAEAFFGQGTRLTVV.

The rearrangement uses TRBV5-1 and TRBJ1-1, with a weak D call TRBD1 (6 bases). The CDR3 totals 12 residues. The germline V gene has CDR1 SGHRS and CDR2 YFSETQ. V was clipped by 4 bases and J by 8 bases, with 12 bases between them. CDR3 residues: CASSGGSKEAFF. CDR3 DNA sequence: TGCGCCAGCAGCGGGGGCTCCAAAGAAGCTTTCTTT.

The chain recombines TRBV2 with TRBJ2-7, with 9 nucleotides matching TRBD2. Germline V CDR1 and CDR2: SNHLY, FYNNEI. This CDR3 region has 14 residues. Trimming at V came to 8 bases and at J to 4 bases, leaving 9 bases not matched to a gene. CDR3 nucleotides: TGTGCCAGCTTATCCGGGACTAGCAGGTACGAGCAGTACTTC. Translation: CASLSGTSRYEQYF.

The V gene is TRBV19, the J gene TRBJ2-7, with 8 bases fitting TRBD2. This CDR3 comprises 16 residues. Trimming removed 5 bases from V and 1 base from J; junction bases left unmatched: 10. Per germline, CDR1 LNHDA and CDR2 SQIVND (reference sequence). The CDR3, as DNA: TGTGCCAGTAGTCTCCATCTAGCGGGTCCTTCCTACGAGCAGTACTTC. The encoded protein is CASSLHLAGPSYEQYF. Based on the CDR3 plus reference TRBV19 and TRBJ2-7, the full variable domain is DGGITQSPKYLFRKEGQNVTLSCEQNLNHDAMYWYRQDPGQGLRLIYYSQIVNDFQKGDIAEGYSVSREKKESFPLTVTSAQKNPTAFYLCASSLHLAGPSYEQYFGPGTRLTVT.

CDR3 DNA sequence: TGTGCCACCAGTGAGGGGGGATCTGAAGCTTTCTTT. Protein: CATSEGGSEAFF. V and J are TRBV24-1 and TRBJ1-1; D is possibly TRBD1 (5 bases). Trimming took 4 bases from V and 6 from J, leaving 8 bases between them. Germline V gives CDR1 KGHDR, CDR2 SFDVKD. CDR3 length: 12 residues.

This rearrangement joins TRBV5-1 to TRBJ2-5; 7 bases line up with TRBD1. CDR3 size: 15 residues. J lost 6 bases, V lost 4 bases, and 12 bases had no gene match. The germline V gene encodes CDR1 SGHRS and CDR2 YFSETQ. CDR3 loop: CASSNREGAGKTQYF. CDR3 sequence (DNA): TGCGCCAGCAGCAACCGAGAGGGGGCCGGAAAGACCCAGTACTTC.

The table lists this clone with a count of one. The CDR3 bases are TGTGCCAGCAGTTTAATGGGGGCCTATGGCTACACCTTC. Translating it yields CASSLMGAYGYTF. This chain uses TRBV12-3 or TRBV12-4 with TRBJ1-2; tentatively, D is TRBD1 (6 bases). V was pared by 2 bases and J by 4 bases, with 8 bases between. The CDR3 has 13 amino acids.

The CDR3 DNA sequence: TGCGCCAGCAGTGTCGGGACAGTCTCTGGAAACACCATATATTTT. This encodes CASSVGTVSGNTIYF. This rearrangement joins TRBV10-1 to TRBJ1-3; TRBD1 agrees at 7 bases. Germline V lookup: CDR1 WNHNN, CDR2 SYGVQD (reference sequence). This CDR3 region has 15 residues. V shed 4 bases and J 0 bases; nucleotides not matched to a gene: 3.

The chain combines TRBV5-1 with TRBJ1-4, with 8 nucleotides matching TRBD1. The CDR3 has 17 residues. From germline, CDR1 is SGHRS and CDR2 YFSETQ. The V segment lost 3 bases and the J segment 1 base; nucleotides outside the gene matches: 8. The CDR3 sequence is CASSSWTGTGTNEKLFF. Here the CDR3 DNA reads TGCGCCAGCAGCTCGTGGACAGGGACGGGAACTAATGAAAAACTGTTTTTT.

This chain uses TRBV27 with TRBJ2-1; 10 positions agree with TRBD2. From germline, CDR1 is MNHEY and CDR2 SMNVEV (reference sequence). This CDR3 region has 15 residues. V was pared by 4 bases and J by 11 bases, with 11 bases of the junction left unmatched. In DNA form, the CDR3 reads TGTGCCAGCAGTTCCTCCCTCGGACTAGCGGAGAAGCAGTTCTTC. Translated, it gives CASSSSLGLAEKQFF.

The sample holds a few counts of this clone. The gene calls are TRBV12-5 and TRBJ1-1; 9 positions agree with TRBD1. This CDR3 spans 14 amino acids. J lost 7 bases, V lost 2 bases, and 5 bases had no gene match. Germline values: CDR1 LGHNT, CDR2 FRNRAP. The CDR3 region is CASGLRQGGNEAFF. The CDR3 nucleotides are TGTGCTAGTGGTTTGCGACAGGGGGGGAATGAAGCTTTCTTT. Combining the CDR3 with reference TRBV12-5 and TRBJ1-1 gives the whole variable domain DARVTQTPRHKVTEMGQEVTMRCQPILGHNTVFWYRQTMMQGLELLAYFRNRAPLDDSGMPKDRFSAEMPDATLATLKIQPSEPRDSAVYFCASGLRQGGNEAFFGQGTRLTVV.

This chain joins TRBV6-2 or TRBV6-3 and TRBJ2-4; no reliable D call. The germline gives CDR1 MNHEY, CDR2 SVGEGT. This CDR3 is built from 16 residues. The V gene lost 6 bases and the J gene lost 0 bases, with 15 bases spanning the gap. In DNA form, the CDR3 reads TGTGCCAGCAGCCCTCTGCGCGGCGTAGCCAAAAACATTCAGTACTTC. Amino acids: CASSPLRGVAKNIQYF.